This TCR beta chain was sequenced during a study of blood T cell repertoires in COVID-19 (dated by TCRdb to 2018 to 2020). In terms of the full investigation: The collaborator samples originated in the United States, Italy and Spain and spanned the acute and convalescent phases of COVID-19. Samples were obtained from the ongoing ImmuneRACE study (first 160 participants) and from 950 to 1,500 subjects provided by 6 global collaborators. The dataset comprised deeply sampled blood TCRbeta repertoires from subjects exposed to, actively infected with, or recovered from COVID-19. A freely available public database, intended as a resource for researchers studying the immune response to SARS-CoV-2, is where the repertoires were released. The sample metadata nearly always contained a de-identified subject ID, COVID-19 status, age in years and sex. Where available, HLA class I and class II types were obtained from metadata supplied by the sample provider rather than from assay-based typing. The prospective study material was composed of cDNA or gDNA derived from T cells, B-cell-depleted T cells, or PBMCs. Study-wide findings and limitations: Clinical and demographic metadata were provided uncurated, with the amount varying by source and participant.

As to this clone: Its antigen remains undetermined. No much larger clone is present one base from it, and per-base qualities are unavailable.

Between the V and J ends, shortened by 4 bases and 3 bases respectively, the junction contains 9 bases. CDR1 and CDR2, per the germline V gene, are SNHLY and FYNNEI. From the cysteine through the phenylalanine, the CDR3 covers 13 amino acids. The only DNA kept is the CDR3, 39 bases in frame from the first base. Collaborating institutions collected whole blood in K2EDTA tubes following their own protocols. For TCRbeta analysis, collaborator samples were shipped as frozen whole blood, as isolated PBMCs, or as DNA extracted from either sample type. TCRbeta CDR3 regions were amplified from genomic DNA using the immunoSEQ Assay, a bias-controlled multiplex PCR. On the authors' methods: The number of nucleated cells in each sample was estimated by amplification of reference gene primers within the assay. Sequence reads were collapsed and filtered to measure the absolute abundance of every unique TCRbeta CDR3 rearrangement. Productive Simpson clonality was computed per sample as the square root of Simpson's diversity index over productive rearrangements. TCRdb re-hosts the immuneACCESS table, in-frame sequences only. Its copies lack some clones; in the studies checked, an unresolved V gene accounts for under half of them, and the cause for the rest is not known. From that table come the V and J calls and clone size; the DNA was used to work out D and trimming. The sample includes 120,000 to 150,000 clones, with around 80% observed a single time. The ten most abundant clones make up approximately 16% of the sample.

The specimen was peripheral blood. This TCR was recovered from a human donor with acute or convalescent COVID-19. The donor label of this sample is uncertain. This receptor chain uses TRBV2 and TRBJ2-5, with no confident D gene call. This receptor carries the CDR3 CASSGTVEETQYF. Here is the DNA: TGTGCCAGCAGTGGTACAGTCGAAGAGACCCAGTACTTC. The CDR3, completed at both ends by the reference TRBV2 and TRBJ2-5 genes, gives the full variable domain EPEVTQTPSHQVTQMGQEVILRCVPISNHLYFYWYRQILGQKVEFLVSFYNNEISEKSEIFDDQFSVERPDGSNFTLKIRSTKLEDSAMYFCASSGTVEETQYFGPGTRLLVL.